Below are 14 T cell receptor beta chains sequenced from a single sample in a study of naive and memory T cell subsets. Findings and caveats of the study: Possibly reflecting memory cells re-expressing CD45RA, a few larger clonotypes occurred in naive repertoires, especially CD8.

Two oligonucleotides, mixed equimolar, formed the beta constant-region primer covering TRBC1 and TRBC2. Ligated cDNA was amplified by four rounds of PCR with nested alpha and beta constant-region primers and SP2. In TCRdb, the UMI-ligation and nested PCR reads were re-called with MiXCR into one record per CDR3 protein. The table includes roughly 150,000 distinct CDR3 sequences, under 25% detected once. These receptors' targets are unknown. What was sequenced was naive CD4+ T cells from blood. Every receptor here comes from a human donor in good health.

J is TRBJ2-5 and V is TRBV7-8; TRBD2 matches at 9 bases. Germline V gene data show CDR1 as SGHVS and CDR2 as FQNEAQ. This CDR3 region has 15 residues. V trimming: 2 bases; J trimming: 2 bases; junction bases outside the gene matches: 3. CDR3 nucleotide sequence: TGTGCCAGCAGCTTACGGCTAGCGGGGCAAGAGACCCAGTACTTC. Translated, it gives CASSLRLAGQETQYF.

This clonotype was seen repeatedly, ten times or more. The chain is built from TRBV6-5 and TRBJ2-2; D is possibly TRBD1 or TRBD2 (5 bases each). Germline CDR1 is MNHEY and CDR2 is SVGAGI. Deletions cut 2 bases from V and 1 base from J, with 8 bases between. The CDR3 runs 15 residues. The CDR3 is CASSYGTLNTGELFF. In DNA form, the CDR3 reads TGTGCCAGCAGTTACGGGACCTTGAACACCGGGGAGCTGTTTTTT.

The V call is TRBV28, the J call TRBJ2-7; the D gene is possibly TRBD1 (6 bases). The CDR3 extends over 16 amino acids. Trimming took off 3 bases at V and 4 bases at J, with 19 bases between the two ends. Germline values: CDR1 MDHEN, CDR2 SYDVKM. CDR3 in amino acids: CASSFRGPGTRYEQYF. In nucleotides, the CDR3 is TGTGCCAGCAGTTTTAGGGGCCCGGGGACAAGATACGAGCAGTACTTC.

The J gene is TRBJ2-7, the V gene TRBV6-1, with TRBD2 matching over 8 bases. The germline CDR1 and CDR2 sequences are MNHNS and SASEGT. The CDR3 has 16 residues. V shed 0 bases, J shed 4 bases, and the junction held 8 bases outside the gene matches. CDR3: CASSEARAGGAYEQYF. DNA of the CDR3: TGTGCCAGCAGTGAAGCCAGGGCGGGAGGAGCTTACGAGCAGTACTTC.

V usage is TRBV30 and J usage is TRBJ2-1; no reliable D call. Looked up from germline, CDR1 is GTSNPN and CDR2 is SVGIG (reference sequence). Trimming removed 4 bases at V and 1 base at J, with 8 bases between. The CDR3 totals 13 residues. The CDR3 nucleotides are TGTGCCTGGACTGCCGGTTCCTACAATGAGCAGTTCTTC. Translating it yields CAWTAGSYNEQFF.

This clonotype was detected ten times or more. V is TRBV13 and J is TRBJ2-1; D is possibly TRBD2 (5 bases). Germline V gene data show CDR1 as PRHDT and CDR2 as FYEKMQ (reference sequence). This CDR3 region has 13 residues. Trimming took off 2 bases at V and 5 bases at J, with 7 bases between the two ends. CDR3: CASSLPGNNEQFF. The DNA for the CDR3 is TGTGCCAGCAGCTTACCCGGGAACAATGAGCAGTTCTTC.

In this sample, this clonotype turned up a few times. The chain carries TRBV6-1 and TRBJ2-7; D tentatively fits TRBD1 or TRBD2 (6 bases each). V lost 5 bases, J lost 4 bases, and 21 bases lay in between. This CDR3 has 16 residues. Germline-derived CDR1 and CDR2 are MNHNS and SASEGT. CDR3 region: CASSPSGAVSVYEQYF. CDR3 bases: TGTGCCAGCAGTCCTTCGGGGGCCGTTTCGGTTTACGAGCAGTACTTC.

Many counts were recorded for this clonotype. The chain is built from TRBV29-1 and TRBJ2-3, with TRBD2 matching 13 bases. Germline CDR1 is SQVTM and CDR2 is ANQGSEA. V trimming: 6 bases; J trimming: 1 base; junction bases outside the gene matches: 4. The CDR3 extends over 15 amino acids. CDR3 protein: CSVLGLAGGTDTQYF. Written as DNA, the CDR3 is TGCAGCGTGCTAGGACTAGCGGGAGGCACAGATACGCAGTATTTT.

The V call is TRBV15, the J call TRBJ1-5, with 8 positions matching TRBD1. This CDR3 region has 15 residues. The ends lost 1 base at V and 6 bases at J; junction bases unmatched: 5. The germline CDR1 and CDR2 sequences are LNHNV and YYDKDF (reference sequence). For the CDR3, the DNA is TGTGCCACCAGCAGAGGGGGGACAGGTGGTCAGCCCCAGCATTTT. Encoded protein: CATSRGGTGGQPQHF.

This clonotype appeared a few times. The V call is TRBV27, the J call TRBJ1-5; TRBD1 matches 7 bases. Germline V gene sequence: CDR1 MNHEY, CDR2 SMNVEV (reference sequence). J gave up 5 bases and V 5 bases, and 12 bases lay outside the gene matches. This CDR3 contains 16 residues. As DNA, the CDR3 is TGTGCCAGCAGTCCGTTGGGGACAGCCTCATATCAGCCCCAGCATTTT. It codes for CASSPLGTASYQPQHF.

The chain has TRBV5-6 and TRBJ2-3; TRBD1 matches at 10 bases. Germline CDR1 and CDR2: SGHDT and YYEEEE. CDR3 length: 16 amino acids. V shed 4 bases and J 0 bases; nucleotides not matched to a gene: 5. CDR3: CASSRDRGRSTDTQYF. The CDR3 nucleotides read TGTGCCAGCAGCCGGGACAGGGGCCGAAGCACAGATACGCAGTATTTT.

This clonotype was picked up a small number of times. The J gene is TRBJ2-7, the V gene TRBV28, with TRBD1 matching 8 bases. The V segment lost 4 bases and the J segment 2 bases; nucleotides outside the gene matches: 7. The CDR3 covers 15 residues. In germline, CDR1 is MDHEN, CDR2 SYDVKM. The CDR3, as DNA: TGTGCCAGCAGTTCTCCGGGACAGGCAGCCTACGAGCAGTACTTC. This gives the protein CASSSPGQAAYEQYF.

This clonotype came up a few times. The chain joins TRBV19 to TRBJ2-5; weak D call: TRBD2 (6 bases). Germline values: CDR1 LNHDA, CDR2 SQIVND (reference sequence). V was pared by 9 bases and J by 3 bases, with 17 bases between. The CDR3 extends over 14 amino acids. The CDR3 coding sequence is TGTGCCAGACGGAGGGGTATTTCAAAAGAGACCCAGTACTTC. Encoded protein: CARRRGISKETQYF.

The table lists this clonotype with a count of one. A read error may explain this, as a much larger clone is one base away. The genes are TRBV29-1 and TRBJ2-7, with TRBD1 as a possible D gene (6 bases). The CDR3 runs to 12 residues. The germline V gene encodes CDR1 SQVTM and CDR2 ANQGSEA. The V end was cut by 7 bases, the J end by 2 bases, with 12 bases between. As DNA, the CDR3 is TGCAGCGCTAAACAGGGCACCTACGAGCAGTACTTC. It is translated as CSAKQGTYEQYF.